The T cell receptor (beta chain) described here comes from a study of blood T cell repertoires in COVID-19. The method was immunoSEQ multiplex PCR; TCRdb's version includes in-frame clones alone and lacks a portion of them. The sample shows around 140,000 clones, about nine tenths of them seen only once. Germline V gene data show CDR1 as SGHRS and CDR2 as YFSETQ. The length of the CDR3 is 13 residues. V was trimmed by 1 base and J by 4 bases, leaving 8 bases between them. The sequence derives from a man aged 50-60 years with acute or convalescent COVID-19. The sequenced sample consisted of peripheral blood. The V and J genes are TRBV5-1 and TRBJ1-2, with a tentative D call TRBD1 (6 bases). The CDR3 reads CASSLSDSYGYTF. The CDR3 DNA reads TGCGCCAGCAGCTTGTCGGACAGCTATGGCTACACCTTC.